The 30 T cell receptor beta chains below come from one sample, sequenced in a study of blood T cell repertoires in COVID-19. Only in-frame clones appear in the TCRdb table, and some are missing; sequencing was by immunoSEQ multiplex PCR. The sample has about 190,000 clones; approximately 91% are singletons. Sequencing used peripheral blood. These receptor sequences come from a man aged 40-50 years with acute or convalescent COVID-19.

The rearrangement links TRBV7-2 to TRBJ1-1, with 8 nucleotides matching TRBD1. The CDR3 contains 15 residues. Losses at the gene ends were 2 bases for V and 7 bases for J; bases not matched to a gene: 9. Germline values: CDR1 SGHTA, CDR2 FQGNSA. The CDR3 region has the DNA TGTGCCAGCAGCTTAAGTTCCAGGGGGCAAGGTGAAGCTTTCTTT. Its translation: CASSLSSRGQGEAFF.

The chain combines TRBV4-3 with TRBJ2-5; 8 nucleotides agree with TRBD2. This CDR3 spans 19 amino acids. CDR1 is LGHNA, CDR2 YSLEER, per germline. V lost 1 base to trimming and J lost 1 base; unmatched junction nucleotides: 14. CDR3 in DNA: TGCGCCAGCAGCCAAGTCGCGGGGGGCCTCTCACGAATCCAAGAGACCCAGTACTTC. Its protein is CASSQVAGGLSRIQETQYF.

The rearrangement uses TRBV4-1 and TRBJ1-5; 8 positions agree with TRBD1. The length of the CDR3 is 19 residues. Germline V gives CDR1 MGHRA, CDR2 YSYEKL. J was trimmed by 7 bases and V by 0 bases; bases with no gene match: 17. The CDR3 protein is CASSQDGPPDRGAKQPQHF. The CDR3 DNA follows: TGCGCCAGCAGCCAAGATGGGCCCCCTGACAGGGGAGCGAAGCAGCCCCAGCATTTT.

This clone was found once. The CDR3 DNA reads as TGTGCCAGCTCCCTCCGGGGGACGTCTAACACTGAAGCTTTCTTT. Protein product: CASSLRGTSNTEAFF. The chain couples TRBV18 to TRBJ1-1; D perhaps matches TRBD1 (5 bases). The ends were cut back, 6 bases at V and 2 bases at J, with 16 bases in the middle. Germline assignment: CDR1 KGHSH and CDR2 LQKENI. This CDR3 region has 15 residues.

The chain employs TRBV5-8 and TRBJ1-2, with D hard to call. Trimming took 0 bases from V and 0 from J, leaving 6 bases between them. In germline, CDR1 is SGHTS, CDR2 YDEGEE. The CDR3 has 14 residues. CDR3 in DNA: TGTGCCAGCAGCTTGGGGCGGCCTAACTATGGCTACACCTTC. Its protein product is CASSLGRPNYGYTF.

The genes are TRBV4-2 and TRBJ1-5; no firm D call. The CDR3 runs to 15 residues. From germline, CDR1 is LGHNA and CDR2 YNFKEQ. The V end was cut by 0 bases, the J end by 5 bases, with 11 bases between. The CDR3 nucleotides are TGTGCCAGCAGCCAAGATCCGGCCGGAGATCAGCCCCAGCATTTT. Translated, it gives CASSQDPAGDQPQHF.

The chain carries TRBV5-6 and TRBJ2-7; TRBD1 matches 7 bases. Germline CDR1 SGHDT, CDR2 YYEEEE. The V segment lost 3 bases and the J segment 0 bases; nucleotides outside the gene matches: 0. The CDR3 contains 13 residues. The CDR3 loop reads CASSWDSSYEQYF. The DNA for the CDR3 is TGTGCCAGCAGCTGGGACAGCTCCTACGAGCAGTACTTC.

J is TRBJ2-5 and V is TRBV6-1; a weak D match, TRBD1 (6 bases). The CDR3 loop spans 16 amino acids. V lost 3 bases, J lost 6 bases, and 20 bases lay in between. The germline V gene encodes CDR1 MNHNS and CDR2 SASEGT. The CDR3 coding sequence is TGTGCCAGCAGTGAGAAGGACAGTCGAAATTCGAAGACCCAGTACTTC. Translation: CASSEKDSRNSKTQYF.

The chain is built from TRBV29-1 and TRBJ1-2; 10 nucleotides agree with TRBD1. Germline values: CDR1 SQVTM, CDR2 ANQGSEA. This CDR3 is 16 amino acids long. After removal of 6 bases from V and 0 bases from J, the junction contained 10 bases not matched to a gene. This CDR3 is CSVDKTGTGANYGYTF. The DNA of the CDR3 is TGCAGCGTCGACAAAACCGGGACAGGGGCTAACTATGGCTACACCTTC. Drawing the rest from reference TRBV29-1 and TRBJ1-2, the complete variable domain is SAVISQKPSRDICQRGTSLTIQCQVDSQVTMMFWYRQQPGQSLTLIATANQGSEATYESGFVIDKFPISRPNLTFSTLTVSNMSPEDSSIYLCSVDKTGTGANYGYTFGSGTRLTVV.

V gene TRBV29-1 combines with J gene TRBJ2-7; a possible D gene is TRBD1 (6 bases). The CDR3 contains 16 residues. Trimming took off 4 bases at V and 1 base at J, with 20 bases between the two ends. The germline gives CDR1 SQVTM, CDR2 ANQGSEA. As DNA, the CDR3 is TGCAGCGTTGCCGGAATGAGTGACAGGTCTTCCTACGAGCAGTACTTC. This sequence encodes CSVAGMSDRSSYEQYF.

This clone was observed a few times. The V call is TRBV9, the J call TRBJ1-6; D perhaps matches TRBD1 (6 bases). The CDR3 is made up of 14 amino acids. Germline V CDR1 and CDR2: SGDLS, YYNGEE. V gave up 4 bases and J gave up 9 bases, with 14 bases separating them. CDR3 sequence reads: CASSRQVLSSPLHF. The CDR3 bases are TGTGCCAGCAGCAGACAGGTCCTATCTTCACCCCTCCACTTT.

This rearrangement joins TRBV19 to TRBJ2-3, with 15 bases identical to TRBD2. V shed 4 bases, J shed 1 base, and the junction held 6 bases outside the gene matches. The CDR3 spans 18 residues. Germline V gene data show CDR1 as LNHDA and CDR2 as SQIVND (reference sequence). As DNA, the CDR3 is TGTGCCAGTAGTAAGGGGACTAGCGGGGGGATAGGCACAGATACGCAGTATTTT. The encoded protein is CASSKGTSGGIGTDTQYF. Drawing the rest from reference TRBV19 and TRBJ2-3, the complete variable domain is DGGITQSPKYLFRKEGQNVTLSCEQNLNHDAMYWYRQDPGQGLRLIYYSQIVNDFQKGDIAEGYSVSREKKESFPLTVTSAQKNPTAFYLCASSKGTSGGIGTDTQYFGPGTRLTVL.

The chain joins TRBV4-2 to TRBJ1-5; D is unclear. Per the germline V gene, CDR1 is LGHNA and CDR2 is YNFKEQ. V was pared by 5 bases and J by 0 bases, with 11 bases between. This CDR3 spans 15 amino acids. In DNA, the CDR3 is TGTGCCAGCAGCAGTACGGGGAATAGCAATCAGCCCCAGCATTTT. Translated: CASSSTGNSNQPQHF.

Written as DNA, the CDR3 is TGTGCCAGCAGCTCAGGGATTGCGAACACCGGGGAGCTGTTTTTT. It encodes CASSSGIANTGELFF. The V and J genes are TRBV5-4 and TRBJ2-2; D is perhaps TRBD1 (5 bases). V was trimmed by 3 bases and J by 0 bases, leaving 9 bases between them. CDR3 length: 15 residues. Germline V gene data show CDR1 as SGHNT and CDR2 as YYREEE (reference sequence).

The chain uses TRBV27 and TRBJ1-1; tentatively, D is TRBD1 (6 bases). The germline V gene encodes CDR1 MNHEY and CDR2 SMNVEV (reference sequence). CDR3 length: 15 amino acids. The V gene lost 6 bases and the J gene lost 2 bases, with 16 bases spanning the gap. The CDR3 nucleotides are TGTGCCAGCAGGGTAAACAGGGTGGGTAACACTGAAGCTTTCTTT. It specifies CASRVNRVGNTEAFF.

The sample holds a few counts of this clone. The chain is built from TRBV3-1 (or the pseudogene TRBV3-2) and TRBJ2-7, with D tentatively TRBD1 (5 bases). This CDR3 comprises 14 residues. Germline V lookup: CDR1 LGHDT, CDR2 YNNKEL (reference sequence). V lost 3 bases to trimming and J lost 3 bases, with 12 bases between them. The CDR3, as DNA: TGTGCCAGCAGCCACTCCGGCAGGGACTACGAGCAGTACTTC. Translating gives CASSHSGRDYEQYF.

V gene TRBV6-2 or TRBV6-3 combines with J gene TRBJ2-1, with 9 bases that match TRBD2. The CDR3 runs to 17 residues. V trimming: 5 bases; J trimming: 3 bases; junction bases outside the gene matches: 11. Looked up from germline, CDR1 is MNHEY and CDR2 is SVGEGT. The CDR3 coding sequence is TGTGCCAGCAGTCCCTTTTTAGCGGGGGCCTTCTACAATGAGCAGTTCTTC. Residues: CASSPFLAGAFYNEQFF.

The genes are TRBV19 and TRBJ1-5, with 9 bases fitting TRBD1. This CDR3 has 15 residues. Germline V gene sequence: CDR1 LNHDA, CDR2 SQIVND (reference sequence). V was pared by 3 bases and J by 6 bases, with 6 bases of the junction left unmatched. Here the CDR3 DNA reads TGTGCCAGTAGTATCGGGACAGGGAAGGTTCAGCCCCAGCATTTT. Its translation is CASSIGTGKVQPQHF. The entire variable domain, with the rest obtained from reference TRBV19 and TRBJ1-5, is as follows: DGGITQSPKYLFRKEGQNVTLSCEQNLNHDAMYWYRQDPGQGLRLIYYSQIVNDFQKGDIAEGYSVSREKKESFPLTVTSAQKNPTAFYLCASSIGTGKVQPQHFGDGTRLSIL.

The chain joins TRBV10-3 to TRBJ1-1; D call uncertain. The CDR3 has 15 amino acids. Germline V gives CDR1 ENHRY, CDR2 SYGVKD. V lost 3 bases to trimming and J lost 3 bases, with 14 bases between them. The CDR3 reads CAISERGYSDTEAFF. For the CDR3, the DNA is TGTGCCATCAGTGAAAGAGGGTACTCAGACACTGAAGCTTTCTTT.

This clone has a single count. J is TRBJ2-1 and V is TRBV5-1; 7 positions agree with TRBD1. V gave up 4 bases and J gave up 4 bases; unmatched junction bases: 8. CDR1 is SGHRS and CDR2 is YFSETQ in the germline V gene. The CDR3 consists of 15 residues. The CDR3 DNA reads as TGCGCCAGCAGCACACCGGGACAGACATACAATGAGCAGTTCTTC. Protein: CASSTPGQTYNEQFF.

J is TRBJ1-2 and V is TRBV5-6; TRBD1 might be the D (5 bases). V lost 3 bases to trimming and J lost 4 bases, with 7 bases between them. This CDR3 comprises 12 residues. Looked up from germline, CDR1 is SGHDT and CDR2 is YYEEEE. As DNA, the CDR3 is TGTGCCAGCAGCTGGGGCAGCTATGGCTACACCTTC. Translation: CASSWGSYGYTF.

This rearrangement joins TRBV30 to TRBJ2-3, with 13 bases identical to TRBD2. Germline V gives CDR1 GTSNPN, CDR2 SVGIG (reference sequence). With 4 bases clipped from V and 3 bases from J, the junction kept 4 bases outside the gene matches. The length of the CDR3 is 15 residues. DNA for the CDR3: TGTGCCTGGACCCCGGGACTAGCGGGGACAGATACGCAGTATTTT. This gives the protein CAWTPGLAGTDTQYF.

The chain is built from TRBV5-1 and TRBJ2-2; 9 nucleotides match TRBD1. The CDR3 spans 17 residues. From germline, CDR1 is SGHRS and CDR2 YFSETQ. Trimming removed 0 bases from V and 5 bases from J; junction bases left unmatched: 8. The CDR3 is CASSLVPGQGGTGELFF. The CDR3 DNA reads TGCGCCAGCAGCTTGGTCCCGGGACAGGGAGGAACCGGGGAGCTGTTTTTT.

The V gene is TRBV4-1, the J gene TRBJ2-3; the match to TRBD2 covers 8 bases. This CDR3 spans 15 amino acids. From germline, CDR1 is MGHRA and CDR2 YSYEKL. The junction had 3 bases not matched to a gene; V was cut back by 2 bases and J by 2 bases. The chain's CDR3 is CASSQRGGYTDTQYF. In DNA form, the CDR3 reads TGCGCCAGCAGCCAACGGGGGGGATACACAGATACGCAGTATTTT.

J is TRBJ2-7 and V is TRBV29-1; 13 bases align to TRBD2. There are 15 residues in the CDR3. The germline CDR1 and CDR2 sequences are SQVTM and ANQGSEA. V lost 5 bases, J lost 5 bases, and 9 bases stayed unmatched. The CDR3: CSVSKGTSGVDEQYF. The CDR3 DNA reads as TGCAGCGTTTCAAAAGGGACTAGCGGGGTTGACGAGCAGTACTTC.

The gene calls are TRBV7-9 and TRBJ1-4; 7 bases agree with TRBD1. The CDR3 length is 14 residues. With V trimmed by 5 bases and J by 6 bases, 6 bases remained unmatched. The V gene's germline CDR1 is SEHNR and CDR2 FQNEAQ (reference sequence). CDR3 in DNA: TGTGCCAGCAGCCAAGACAGGGTGGATGAAAAACTGTTTTTT. This codes for CASSQDRVDEKLFF.

This rearrangement joins TRBV19 to TRBJ2-1; D is ambiguous. CDR1 LNHDA and CDR2 SQIVND come from the germline V gene (reference sequence). Between the trimmed V and J ends, which lost 2 bases and 9 bases, there was a span of 11 bases. The CDR3 runs to 13 residues. The CDR3 reads CASSINSAIEQFF. The CDR3 nucleotides read TGTGCCAGTAGTATAAACTCCGCTATTGAGCAGTTCTTC. Supplemented by reference TRBV19 and TRBJ2-1, the full variable domain reads DGGITQSPKYLFRKEGQNVTLSCEQNLNHDAMYWYRQDPGQGLRLIYYSQIVNDFQKGDIAEGYSVSREKKESFPLTVTSAQKNPTAFYLCASSINSAIEQFFGPGTRLTVL.

V gene TRBV13 combines with J gene TRBJ2-7; 9 nucleotides match TRBD1. The germline gives CDR1 PRHDT, CDR2 FYEKMQ (reference sequence). Trimming cost V 3 bases and J 6 bases; bases outside gene matches: 6. The CDR3 is 14 residues long. CDR3 sequence (DNA): TGTGCCAGCAGCTTGGGGACAGGGATCGGCGAGCAGTACTTC. Protein product: CASSLGTGIGEQYF.

The chain is built from TRBV2 and TRBJ1-5; D might be TRBD1 (5 bases). Germline V gene sequence: CDR1 SNHLY, CDR2 FYNNEI. There are 15 residues in the CDR3. V shed 2 bases and J shed 0 bases, with 8 bases lying between them. The DNA for the CDR3 is TGTGCCAGCAGTGAAACGACAGTTAGCAATCAGCCCCAGCATTTT. Translation gives CASSETTVSNQPQHF.

The chain employs TRBV6-1 and TRBJ1-1; 9 bases are a match to TRBD1. CDR1 and CDR2 (germline): MNHNS, SASEGT. The CDR3 length is 16 residues. Germline trimming cut 4 bases from V and 1 base from J; bases unmatched to any gene: 7. The chain's CDR3 is CASSATGGAGNTEAFF. The CDR3 bases are TGTGCCAGCAGTGCAACAGGGGGCGCCGGGAACACTGAAGCTTTCTTT.